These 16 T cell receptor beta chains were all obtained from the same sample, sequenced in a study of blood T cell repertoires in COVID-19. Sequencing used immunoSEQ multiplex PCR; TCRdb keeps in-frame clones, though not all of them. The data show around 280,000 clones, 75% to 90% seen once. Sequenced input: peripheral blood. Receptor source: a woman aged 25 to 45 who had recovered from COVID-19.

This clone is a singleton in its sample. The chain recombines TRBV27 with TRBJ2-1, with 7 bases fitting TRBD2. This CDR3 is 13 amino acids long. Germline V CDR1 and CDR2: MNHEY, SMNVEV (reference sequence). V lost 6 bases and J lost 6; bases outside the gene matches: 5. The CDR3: CASSPGTTNEQFF. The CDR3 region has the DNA TGTGCCAGCAGCCCCGGGACTACCAATGAGCAGTTCTTC.

DNA for the CDR3: TGTGCCATGACTGGACAGCCGAATTCACCCCTCCACTTT. This encodes CAMTGQPNSPLHF. The rearrangement joins TRBV10-3 to TRBJ1-6; D is perhaps TRBD1 (6 bases). Trimming took 9 bases from V and 7 from J, leaving 13 bases between them. The V gene's germline CDR1 is ENHRY and CDR2 SYGVKD. The CDR3 runs 13 residues.

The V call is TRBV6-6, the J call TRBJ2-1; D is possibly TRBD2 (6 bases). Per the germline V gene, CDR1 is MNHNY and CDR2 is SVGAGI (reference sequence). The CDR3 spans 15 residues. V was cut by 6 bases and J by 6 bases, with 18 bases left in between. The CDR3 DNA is TGTGCCAGCAGGTCAGGGACGGGAGTCTCCAATGAGCAGTTCTTC. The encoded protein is CASRSGTGVSNEQFF.

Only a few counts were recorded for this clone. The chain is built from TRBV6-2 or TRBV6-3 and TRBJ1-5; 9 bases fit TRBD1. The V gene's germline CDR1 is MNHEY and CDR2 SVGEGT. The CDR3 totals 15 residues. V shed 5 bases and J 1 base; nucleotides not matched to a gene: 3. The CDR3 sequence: CASSKGQGSNQPQHF. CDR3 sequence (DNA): TGTGCCAGCAGTAAAGGACAGGGGAGCAATCAGCCCCAGCATTTT.

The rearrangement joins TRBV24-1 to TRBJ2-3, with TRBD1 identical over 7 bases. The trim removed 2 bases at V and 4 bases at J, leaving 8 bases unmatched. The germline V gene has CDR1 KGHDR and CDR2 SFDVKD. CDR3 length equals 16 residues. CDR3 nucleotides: TGTGCCACCAGTGATTACGTGACAGGGTCGGCAGATACGCAGTATTTT. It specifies CATSDYVTGSADTQYF.

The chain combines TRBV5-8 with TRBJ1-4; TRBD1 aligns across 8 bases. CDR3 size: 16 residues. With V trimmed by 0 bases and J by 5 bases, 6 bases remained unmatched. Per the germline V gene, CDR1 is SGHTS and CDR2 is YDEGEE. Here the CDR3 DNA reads TGTGCCAGCAGCTTGGGGACAGGGACCCAAAATGAAAAACTGTTTTTT. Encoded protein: CASSLGTGTQNEKLFF.

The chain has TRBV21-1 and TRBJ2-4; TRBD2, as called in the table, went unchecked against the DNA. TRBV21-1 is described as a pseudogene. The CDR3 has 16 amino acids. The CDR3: CASSRLQTVAKNIQYF. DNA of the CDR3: TGTGCCAGCAGCAGACTTCAGACTGTAGCCAAAAACATTCAGTACTTC.

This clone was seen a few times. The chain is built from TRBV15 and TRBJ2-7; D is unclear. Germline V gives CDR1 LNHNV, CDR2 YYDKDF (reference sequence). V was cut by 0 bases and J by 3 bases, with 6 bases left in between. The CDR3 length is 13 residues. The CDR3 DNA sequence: TGTGCCACCAGCAGAGATCCCCTCTACGAGCAGTACTTC. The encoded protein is CATSRDPLYEQYF.

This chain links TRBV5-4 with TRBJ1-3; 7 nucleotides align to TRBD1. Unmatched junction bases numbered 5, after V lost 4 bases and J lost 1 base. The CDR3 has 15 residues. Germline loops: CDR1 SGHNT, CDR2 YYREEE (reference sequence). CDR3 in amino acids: CASSPGTDSGNTIYF. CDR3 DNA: TGTGCCAGCAGCCCAGGGACAGATTCTGGAAACACCATATATTTT.

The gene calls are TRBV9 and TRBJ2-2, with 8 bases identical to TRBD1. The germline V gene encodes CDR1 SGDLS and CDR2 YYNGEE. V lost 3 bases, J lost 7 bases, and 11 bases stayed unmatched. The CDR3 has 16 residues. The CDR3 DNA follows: TGTGCCAGCAGCGCGGGTGGGACAGGAGGTGGCGGGGAGCTGTTTTTT. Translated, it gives CASSAGGTGGGGELFF.

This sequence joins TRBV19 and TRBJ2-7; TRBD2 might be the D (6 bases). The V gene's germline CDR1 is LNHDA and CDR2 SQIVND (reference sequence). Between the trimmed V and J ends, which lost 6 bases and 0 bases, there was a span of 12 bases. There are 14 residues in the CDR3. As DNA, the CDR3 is TGTGCCAGTAGGTTATCCGGGGGCTCCTACGAGCAGTACTTC. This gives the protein CASRLSGGSYEQYF.

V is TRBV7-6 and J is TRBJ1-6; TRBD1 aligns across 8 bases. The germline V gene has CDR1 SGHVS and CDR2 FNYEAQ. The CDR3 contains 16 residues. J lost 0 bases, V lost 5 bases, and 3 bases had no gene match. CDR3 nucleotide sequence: TGTGCCAGCAGCCGGGACAGGAGCTCCTATAATTCACCCCTCCACTTT. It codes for CASSRDRSSYNSPLHF.

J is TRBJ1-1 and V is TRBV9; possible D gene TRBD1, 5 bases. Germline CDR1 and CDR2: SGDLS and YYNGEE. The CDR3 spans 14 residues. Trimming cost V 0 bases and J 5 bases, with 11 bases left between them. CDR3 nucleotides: TGTGCCAGCAGCGTAGACGTCCGGGGGACTGAAGCTTTCTTT. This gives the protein CASSVDVRGTEAFF.

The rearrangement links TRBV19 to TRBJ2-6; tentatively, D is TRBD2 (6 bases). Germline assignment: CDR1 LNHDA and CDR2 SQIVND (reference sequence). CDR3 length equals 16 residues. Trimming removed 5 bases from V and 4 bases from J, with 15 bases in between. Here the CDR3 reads CASSDKRGAGANVLTF. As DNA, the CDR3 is TGTGCCAGTAGTGATAAACGCGGGGCGGGGGCCAACGTCCTGACTTTC. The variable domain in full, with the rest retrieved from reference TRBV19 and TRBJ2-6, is DGGITQSPKYLFRKEGQNVTLSCEQNLNHDAMYWYRQDPGQGLRLIYYSQIVNDFQKGDIAEGYSVSREKKESFPLTVTSAQKNPTAFYLCASSDKRGAGANVLTFGAGSRLTVL.

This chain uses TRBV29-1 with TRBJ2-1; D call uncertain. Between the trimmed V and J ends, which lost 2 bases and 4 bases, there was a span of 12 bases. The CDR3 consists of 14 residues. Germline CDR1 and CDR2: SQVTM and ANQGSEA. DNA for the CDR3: TGCAGCGTTGAATGGGCTGATGCTTACAATGAGCAGTTCTTC. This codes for CSVEWADAYNEQFF.

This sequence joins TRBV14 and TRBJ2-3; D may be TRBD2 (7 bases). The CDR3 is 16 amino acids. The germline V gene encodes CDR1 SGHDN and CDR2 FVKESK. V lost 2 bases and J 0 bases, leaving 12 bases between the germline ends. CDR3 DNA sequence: TGTGCCAGCAGCCAAATAGGGGGGGGTAGCACAGATACGCAGTATTTT. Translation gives CASSQIGGGSTDTQYF.